This T cell receptor beta chain was found in a study of T cells of healthy individuals. MiXCR, run by TCRdb on the 5' RACE reads, gives a single entry per CDR3 protein. The sample records tens of thousands of distinct CDR3 sequences, about 17% being singletons. The TCR comes from a human donor in good health.

CDR3 coding DNA: TGTGCCAGCAGCTTCATATTAGCGGGGGGGCTCAATGAGCAGTTCTTC. It is translated as CASSFILAGGLNEQFF. The rearrangement joins TRBV7-9 to TRBJ2-1; the match to TRBD2 covers 11 bases. There are 16 residues in the CDR3. The trim removed 3 bases at V and 6 bases at J, leaving 7 bases unmatched. The germline gives CDR1 SEHNR, CDR2 FQNEAQ (reference sequence).